A selection of T cell receptor beta chains follows, all from one sample in a study of spatial heterogeneity in lung cancer. TCRdb reprocessed the 5' RACE reads via MiXCR and lists one record per CDR3 protein. The sample contains fewer than 25,000 distinct CDR3 sequences, about 9.8% of which appear only once. Sequenced here: PBMCs, sampled at follow-up. The receptors here all came from a male donor with early-stage non-small cell lung cancer. The CDR3 runs from the conserved cysteine through the conserved F or W. The D gene is left open where the match is weak. Clone size, where shown, is once, few, many, or a class for clones that have expanded.

v_gene	d_gene	j_gene	abundance	CDR3nt	CDR3aa
TRBV7-8	NA	TRBJ2-3	many	TGTGCCAGCAGCCCCGACCAGGCCGATCTAGGGCAGTATTTT	CASSPDQADLGQYF
TRBV20-1	NA	TRBJ1-2	few	TGCAGTGCTAGAGGCCGGGGGCAACCCACTTCTAACTATGGCTACACCTTC	CSARGRGQPTSNYGYTF
TRBV7-2	TRBD1	TRBJ1-5	many	TGTGCCAGCAGCTTAATGGGACAGGGTAGCAATCAGCCCCAGCATTTT	CASSLMGQGSNQPQHF
TRBV29-1	TRBD1	TRBJ2-7	NA	TGCAGCGTTGAGAGCGACAGGGAAGGGTCCTACGAGCAGTACTTC	CSVESDREGSYEQYF
TRBV5-1	TRBD1	TRBJ1-1	NA	TGCGCCAGCAGCCCACCCCCGACAGGGGAGAACACTGAAGCTTTCTTT	CASSPPPTGENTEAFF
TRBV30	NA	TRBJ2-6	NA	TGTGCCTGGACAGGGGCTGGGGCCAACGTCCTGACTTTC	CAWTGAGANVLTF
TRBV7-2	NA	TRBJ2-5	few	TGTGCCAGCAGCCCAGTAGGGCTGCAAGAGACCCAGTACTTC	CASSPVGLQETQYF
TRBV28	NA	TRBJ2-5	many	TGTGCCAGCAGGTTGGCTATCGTTGTAGGGGCCATGTACTTC	CASRLAIVVGAMYF
TRBV27	NA	TRBJ1-4	many	TGTGCCAGCAGTTCCCTCACCTCGACAGACGAAAAACTGTTTTTT	CASSSLTSTDEKLFF
TRBV7-8	TRBD1	TRBJ1-1	few	TGTGCCAGCAGCTTAGGGACAGGGTATACTGAAGCTTTCTTT	CASSLGTGYTEAFF
TRBV5-5	NA	TRBJ2-5	many	TGTGCCAGCAGCCTGGAGGGACAAGAGACCCAGTACTTC	CASSLEGQETQYF
TRBV4-1	TRBD1	TRBJ1-4	NA	TGCGCCAGCAGCCAACCGGGACAGGGGGTCGAAAAACTGTTTTTT	CASSQPGQGVEKLFF
TRBV7-8	NA	TRBJ2-3	NA	TGTGCCAGCAGCCGCGACTCCCGCGATACGCAGTATTTT	CASSRDSRDTQYF
TRBV20-1	TRBD1	TRBJ1-6	few	TGCAGTGCTCCCGACAGGGGGAATTCACCCCTCCACTTT	CSAPDRGNSPLHF
TRBV10-2	TRBD1	TRBJ1-6	many	TGCGCCAGCAAATCAAGACAGGGCGGTTCACCCCTCCACTTT	CASKSRQGGSPLHF
TRBV4-3	NA	TRBJ1-3	many	TGCGCCAGCAGCCTCGAGCCGACAGCAAGCTCTGGAAACACCATATATTTT	CASSLEPTASSGNTIYF
TRBV24-1	NA	TRBJ2-5	many	TGTGCCACCAGTGAGGGGGGCAGGGAGACCCAGTACTTC	CATSEGGRETQYF
TRBV29-1	TRBD1	TRBJ2-6	few	TGCAGCGTTTTATGGGACAGTCCCTCTGGGGCCAACGTCCTGACTTTC	CSVLWDSPSGANVLTF
TRBV6-1	NA	TRBJ1-1	many	TGTGCCAGCAGTCTAAGGGGGGTGGACGCTTTCTTT	CASSLRGVDAFF
TRBV7-9	TRBD1	TRBJ2-7	few	TGTGCCAGCAGCTTAGCCAGGGGGACCTACGAGCAGTACTTC	CASSLARGTYEQYF
TRBV7-2	TRBD2	TRBJ2-2	few	TGTGCCAGCAGCAGCCGCGGGGGGCGGAACACCGGGGAGCTGTTTTTT	CASSSRGGRNTGELFF
TRBV5-6	TRBD2	TRBJ2-7	few	TGTGCCAGCAGCCTGGGCCGGCGTGCGGGGGGAACCTACGAGCAGTACTTC	CASSLGRRAGGTYEQYF
TRBV4-2	TRBD2	TRBJ2-3	few	TGTGCCAGCAGCCGCCGACTAGCGGGGGGCCCAGATACGCAGTATTTT	CASSRRLAGGPDTQYF
TRBV10-3	TRBD2	TRBJ2-3	few	TGTGCCATCAGTAGCGGGGGGAGCACAGATACGCAGTATTTT	CAISSGGSTDTQYF
TRBV6-5	NA	TRBJ1-1	many	TGTGCCAGCAGTTACTCGACAATGAACACTGAAGCTTTCTTT	CASSYSTMNTEAFF
TRBV5-1	TRBD1	TRBJ2-5	many	TGCGCCAGCAGCTTCGGACAGGGCAACTTCCAAGAGACCCAGTACTTC	CASSFGQGNFQETQYF
TRBV6-2/TRBV6-3	NA	TRBJ2-5	many	TGTGCCAGCAGTACGGGACTGCTTTACCAAGAGACCCAGTACTTC	CASSTGLLYQETQYF
TRBV7-9	NA	TRBJ1-1	once	TGTGCCAGCAGCCCCACTGCCCCTGGGGACACTGAAGCTTTCTTT	CASSPTAPGDTEAFF
TRBV5-6	TRBD2	TRBJ2-1	NA	TGTGCCAGCACCACCGCCGGGACTAGCGGTTACAATGAGCAGTTCTTC	CASTTAGTSGYNEQFF
TRBV29-1	TRBD1	TRBJ2-7	NA	TGCAGCGTCGGCGGGACAGGGGTCCCCTACGAGCAGTACTTC	CSVGGTGVPYEQYF
TRBV7-9	NA	TRBJ2-7	many	TGTGCCAGCAGCTTAGTTGACTACGAGCAGTACTTC	CASSLVDYEQYF
TRBV19	NA	TRBJ2-2	NA	TGTGCCAGTAGTGGGGGAAATACCCGGGAGCTGTTTTTT	CASSGGNTRELFF
TRBV12-3/TRBV12-4	NA	TRBJ2-6	NA	TGTGCCAGCAGCAACAGGGCTGGGGCCAACGTCCTGACTTTC	CASSNRAGANVLTF
TRBV28	NA	TRBJ1-5	few	TGTGCCAGCAGTACCTCAGGGGAAGGCAATCAGCCCCAGCATTTT	CASSTSGEGNQPQHF
TRBV12-3/TRBV12-4	TRBD1	TRBJ1-2	NA	TGTGCCAGCAGAATCGAACAGGGGGCCTATGGCTACACCTTC	CASRIEQGAYGYTF
TRBV28	NA	TRBJ2-3	many	TGTGCCAGCAGTCCCTGGGGGGATACGCAGTATTTT	CASSPWGDTQYF
TRBV7-2	NA	TRBJ2-4	many	TGTGCCAGCAGCTTAGGAGGCAGTGGCCGCGATAGCAAAAACATTCAGTACTTC	CASSLGGSGRDSKNIQYF
TRBV3-1	NA	TRBJ1-5	medium-sized	TGTGCCAGCAGCCAAGGACAGGGCAATCAGCCCCAGCATTTT	CASSQGQGNQPQHF
TRBV4-1	NA	TRBJ2-7	many	TGCGCCAGCAGCCAAGCGGCAGGTGGGGGCTACTACGAGCAGTACTTC	CASSQAAGGGYYEQYF
TRBV27	NA	TRBJ1-5	few	TGTGCCAGCGGGGAGGGGAAGCCCCAGCATTTT	CASGEGKPQHF
TRBV28	NA	TRBJ2-7	many	TGTGCCAGCAGTTTATTAAAGGGACTCAACTACGAGCAGTACTTC	CASSLLKGLNYEQYF
TRBV6-2/TRBV6-3	NA	TRBJ2-1	NA	TGTGCCAGCAGTTACGTGTCAGGGGTAGGGCAGTTCTTC	CASSYVSGVGQFF
TRBV12-3/TRBV12-4	TRBD1	TRBJ2-1	few	TGTGCCAGCAGTTTAGTCCAGGGGGCTAGAAATGAGCAGTTCTTC	CASSLVQGARNEQFF
TRBV28	TRBD1	TRBJ1-6	few	TGTGCCAGCAGTTTCAACAGGGGATCCTATAATTCACCCCCCCACTTT	CASSFNRGSYNSPPHF
TRBV4-1	NA	TRBJ1-6	NA	TGCGCCAGCAGCCAAAGCGAGGGGGTATCTTCACCCCTCCACTTT	CASSQSEGVSSPLHF
TRBV5-6	TRBD1	TRBJ2-7	NA	TGTGCCAGCAGCTCGGGACAGGTAACCTACGAGCAGTACTTC	CASSSGQVTYEQYF
TRBV5-1	NA	TRBJ2-7	NA	TGCGCCAGCGGACTTCTGGACGGGAGAGACGAGCAGTACTTC	CASGLLDGRDEQYF
TRBV18	TRBD1	TRBJ2-7	many	TGTGCCAGCTCACCACCAGGGACAGGAGCTCTTTACGAGCAGTACTTC	CASSPPGTGALYEQYF
TRBV5-1	NA	TRBJ1-1	few	TGCGCCAGCAGCTTGATGCAGGTAGGGATGAACACTGAAGCTTTCTTT	CASSLMQVGMNTEAFF
TRBV19	TRBD2	TRBJ2-2	many	TGTGCCAGTAGTAGGGGGACTAGCGGGAACACCGGGGAGCTGTTTTTT	CASSRGTSGNTGELFF
TRBV19	TRBD1	TRBJ2-7	many	TGTGCCAGTAGTATTTCGGCACAGGGGGCCTACGAGCAGTACTTC	CASSISAQGAYEQYF
TRBV12-3/TRBV12-4	NA	TRBJ1-2	NA	TGTGCCTGCCTCCGGGGAGGACAGATCGGCTACACCTTC	CACLRGGQIGYTF
TRBV4-1	TRBD2	TRBJ2-1	NA	TGCGCCAGCAGCCTGGTAGCCGGGGGGGTTTCCAATGAGCAGTTCTTC	CASSLVAGGVSNEQFF
TRBV10-2	TRBD2	TRBJ2-3	NA	TGCGCCAGCTCCCGAGCGATAGCGGGGACAGATACGCAGTATTTT	CASSRAIAGTDTQYF
TRBV4-1	TRBD1	TRBJ2-1	NA	TGCGCCAGCAGCCTCCCGGGACAGGGTGGCAATGAGCAGTTCTTC	CASSLPGQGGNEQFF
TRBV5-5	NA	TRBJ2-5	NA	TGTGCCAGCAGCCCTTTAGGACAGAAAGAGACCCAGTACTTC	CASSPLGQKETQYF
TRBV6-5	NA	TRBJ1-2	many	TGTGCCAGCAGTTACTCGACGGTTCCGGCTAACTATGGCTACACCTTC	CASSYSTVPANYGYTF
TRBV2	NA	TRBJ2-7	few	TGTGCCAGTGGGGAGAACTCCTACGAGCAGTACTTC	CASGENSYEQYF
TRBV10-3	TRBD1	TRBJ2-7	few	TGTGCCATCAGTGAGAGGGGACAGGGATACTTC	CAISERGQGYF